These 16 T cell receptor beta chains came from one sample sequenced in a study of persistence of HIV-infected CD4 T cells (dated by TCRdb to the early 2020s). The sample's treatment or condition label is to be understood as: suppressive antiretroviral therapy. As a nonspecific positive control representing the CD4+ T cell repertoire, the cells were stimulated with anti-CD3/anti-CD28 magnetic beads. Sorting of responding CD4+ T cells was based on upregulation of both CD40 ligand and CD69. Their target antigens are unknown. The immunoSEQ hsTCRB assay version 4 in survey mode was used to sequence TCRbeta repertoires from genomic DNA. In its TCRdb copy, this immuneACCESS table keeps in-frame sequences only and misses some clones. Where compared with another copy, unresolved V genes explain less than half of these, and the others have no known cause. Present in this sample are roughly 45,000 clones, around 90% of which were seen just once. 0.95% to 1.1% of the sample is held by the ten biggest clonotypes.

The sample in question was CD4+ T cells sorted from PBMCs after roughly 18-hour stimulation, obtained from a patient who received antiretroviral therapy. The cell subset or site label on this specimen signifies: CD40L+CD69+ CD4 T cells responding to anti-CD3/anti-CD28 beads, representing the overall repertoire. The receptor source for this set is an adult man with HIV who was CMV-seropositive.

The genes are TRBV7-2 and TRBJ1-1, with 7 bases lining up with TRBD1. V lost 5 bases and J lost 4; bases outside the gene matches: 7. The germline V gene has CDR1 SGHTA and CDR2 FQGNSA. The CDR3 is 14 amino acids. This CDR3 reads CASSPRGQGTEAFF. The CDR3 DNA sequence: TGTGCCAGCAGCCCGAGGGGGCAGGGCACTGAAGCTTTCTTT.

A few counts support this clone. The rearrangement links TRBV19 to TRBJ1-2; D is unclear. Deletions cut 3 bases from V and 4 bases from J, with 9 bases between. This CDR3 is 13 amino acids long. Germline loops: CDR1 LNHDA, CDR2 SQIVND (reference sequence). This CDR3 reads CASSMGTPYGYTF. CDR3 sequence (DNA): TGTGCCAGTAGTATGGGTACACCCTATGGCTACACCTTC. The variable domain in full, with the rest retrieved from reference TRBV19 and TRBJ1-2, is DGGITQSPKYLFRKEGQNVTLSCEQNLNHDAMYWYRQDPGQGLRLIYYSQIVNDFQKGDIAEGYSVSREKKESFPLTVTSAQKNPTAFYLCASSMGTPYGYTFGSGTRLTVV.

CDR3 bases: TGCGCCAGCAGCTGGCAGACAGGGGAAGAGACCCAGTACTTC. It codes for CASSWQTGEETQYF. The chain uses TRBV5-1 and TRBJ2-5; TRBD1 matches 8 bases. Germline trimming cut 3 bases from V and 3 bases from J; bases unmatched to any gene: 4. The CDR3 sequence is 14 residues long. Germline CDR1 and CDR2: SGHRS and YFSETQ. Supplemented by reference TRBV5-1 and TRBJ2-5, the full variable domain reads KAGVTQTPRYLIKTRGQQVTLSCSPISGHRSVSWYQQTPGQGLQFLFEYFSETQRNKGNFPGRFSGRQFSNSRSEMNVSTLELGDSALYLCASSWQTGEETQYFGPGTRLLVL.

The V and J genes are TRBV6-5 and TRBJ2-7; D is unresolved. Germline CDR1 is MNHEY and CDR2 is SVGAGI. The V and J ends lost 4 bases and 4 bases respectively, with 5 bases between them. CDR3 length: 11 amino acids. CDR3 residues: CASSFWYEQYF. DNA of the CDR3: TGTGCCAGCAGTTTTTGGTACGAGCAGTACTTC.

The chain is built from TRBV9 and TRBJ1-6; tentatively, D is TRBD1 (5 bases). Germline CDR1 SGDLS, CDR2 YYNGEE. The ends were cut back, 0 bases at V and 6 bases at J, with 10 bases in the middle. The length of the CDR3 is 15 residues. The CDR3 coding sequence is TGTGCCAGCAGCGTAGGTCAGGGACGTAATTCACCCCTCCACTTT. Protein: CASSVGQGRNSPLHF.

In DNA, the CDR3 is TGTGCCAGCAGTTATGACAGGGCAAACACCATATATTTT. Encoded protein: CASSYDRANTIYF. The chain has TRBV5-4 and TRBJ1-3; 7 nucleotides line up with TRBD1. This CDR3 has 13 residues. CDR1 SGHNT and CDR2 YYREEE come from the germline V gene (reference sequence). The V and J ends lost 5 bases and 6 bases, in that order; junction bases with no gene match: 5. Full variable domain (remainder filled in from reference TRBV5-4 and TRBJ1-3): ETGVTQSPTHLIKTRGQQVTLRCSSQSGHNTVSWYQQALGQGPQFIFQYYREEENGRGNFPPRFSGLQFPNYSSELNVNALELDDSALYLCASSYDRANTIYFGEGSWLTVV.

The V call is TRBV18, the J call TRBJ2-1; maybe TRBD1 (6 bases). V was cut by 2 bases and J by 5 bases, with 10 bases left in between. CDR1 is KGHSH, CDR2 LQKENI, per germline. The CDR3 length is 14 residues. The CDR3 DNA is TGTGCCAGCTCACCAGGAGCAGGGGACAATGAGCAGTTCTTC. Protein product: CASSPGAGDNEQFF.

This sequence joins TRBV24-1 and TRBJ2-7; D unclear. The CDR3 runs 16 residues. V lost 3 bases, J lost 5 bases, and 19 bases lay in between. CDR1 and CDR2 from the germline V gene are KGHDR and SFDVKD. This CDR3 is CATSDPGQTSRDEQYF. As DNA, the CDR3 is TGTGCCACCAGTGATCCCGGGCAGACGTCTCGGGACGAGCAGTACTTC.

Points on this clone: Other nucleotide sequences in the sample specify the same CDR3. This chain connects TRBV19 to TRBJ2-3; 7 positions match TRBD2. After removal of 4 bases from V and 2 bases from J, the junction contained 3 bases not matched to a gene. This CDR3 comprises 14 residues. Germline CDR1 and CDR2: LNHDA and SQIVND (reference sequence). The CDR3 reads CASSRRGSTDTQYF. For the CDR3, the DNA is TGTGCCAGTAGTAGGCGGGGGTCCACAGATACGCAGTATTTT. Filled out from reference TRBV19 and TRBJ2-3, the complete variable domain reads DGGITQSPKYLFRKEGQNVTLSCEQNLNHDAMYWYRQDPGQGLRLIYYSQIVNDFQKGDIAEGYSVSREKKESFPLTVTSAQKNPTAFYLCASSRRGSTDTQYFGPGTRLTVL.

The chain recombines TRBV27 with TRBJ1-5, with D possibly being TRBD1 (6 bases). Germline loops: CDR1 MNHEY, CDR2 SMNVEV (reference sequence). The CDR3 length is 17 residues. Trimming took off 4 bases at V and 1 base at J, with 17 bases between the two ends. The DNA for the CDR3 is TGTGCCAGCAGTTCCCGCCTTGACAGGACAAGCAATCAGCCCCAGCATTTT. Its protein product is CASSSRLDRTSNQPQHF.

The rearrangement links TRBV7-2 to TRBJ2-4, with D possibly matching TRBD2 (6 bases). Germline V gives CDR1 SGHTA, CDR2 FQGNSA. The CDR3 covers 15 residues. V was clipped by 5 bases and J by 0 bases, with 11 bases between them. The CDR3 loop is CASSPGGRAKNIQYF. The CDR3 DNA follows: TGTGCCAGCAGCCCCGGAGGGAGAGCCAAAAACATTCAGTACTTC.

This clone was recorded once. The chain uses TRBV6-6 and TRBJ1-1; 7 nucleotides agree with TRBD1. Germline V CDR1 and CDR2: MNHNY, SVGAGI (reference sequence). The CDR3 covers 14 residues. The V gene end was trimmed by 4 bases and the J gene end by 3 bases; junction bases not matched to a gene: 5. The CDR3 sequence is CASSSTGVHTEAFF. The CDR3 region has the DNA TGTGCCAGCAGTTCTACAGGGGTACACACTGAAGCTTTCTTT.

Notes on this clone: At the DNA level, this CDR3 is encoded by other sequences in the same sample as well. The V call is TRBV6-1, the J call TRBJ2-6, with D perhaps TRBD1 (6 bases). V shed 2 bases and J shed 4 bases, with 9 bases lying between them. The CDR3 consists of 15 residues. Germline CDR1 and CDR2: MNHNS and SASEGT. Here the CDR3 reads CASSEFGTGANVLTF. The CDR3 bases are TGTGCCAGCAGTGAATTCGGGACAGGGGCCAACGTCCTGACTTTC.

The V and J genes are TRBV6-1 and TRBJ1-2; D gene ambiguous. Per germline, CDR1 MNHNS and CDR2 SASEGT. The length of the CDR3 is 15 residues. The V gene lost 0 bases and the J gene lost 8 bases, with 16 bases spanning the gap. As DNA, the CDR3 is TGTGCCAGCAGTGAAGCAAGCGGGCAGAAGAACGGCTACACCTTC. It is translated as CASSEASGQKNGYTF.

This clone occurred a few times. The chain combines TRBV18 with TRBJ1-1; the D gene is possibly TRBD1 (5 bases). This CDR3 has 15 residues. Trimming stripped 0 bases from V and 1 base from J, with 9 bases between. Germline CDR1 is KGHSH and CDR2 is LQKENI. CDR3: CASSPPEGRNTEAFF. The CDR3 region has the DNA TGTGCCAGCTCACCACCGGAGGGGAGGAACACTGAAGCTTTCTTT.

V and J are TRBV12-3 or TRBV12-4 and TRBJ2-7; 8 bases are shared with TRBD2. V trimming: 7 bases; J trimming: 11 bases; junction bases outside the gene matches: 7. There are 11 residues in the CDR3. In DNA, the CDR3 is TGTGCCAGCAAAGCTAGCGGGCATGAGTACTTC. It specifies CASKASGHEYF.